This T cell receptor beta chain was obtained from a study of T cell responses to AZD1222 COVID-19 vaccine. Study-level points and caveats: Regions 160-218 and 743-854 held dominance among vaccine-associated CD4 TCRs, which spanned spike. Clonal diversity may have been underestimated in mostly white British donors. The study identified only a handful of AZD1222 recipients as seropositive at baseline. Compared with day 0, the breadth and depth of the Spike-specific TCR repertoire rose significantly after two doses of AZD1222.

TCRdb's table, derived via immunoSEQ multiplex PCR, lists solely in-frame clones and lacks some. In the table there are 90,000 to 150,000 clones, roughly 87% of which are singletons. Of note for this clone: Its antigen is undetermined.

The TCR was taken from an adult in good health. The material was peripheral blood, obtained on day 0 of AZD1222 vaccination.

The CDR3 DNA sequence: TGTGCCAGCTCACCGACCACCTCTGGGGCCAACGTCCTGACTTTC. It codes for CASSPTTSGANVLTF. This sequence joins TRBV18 and TRBJ2-6, with D unclear. Germline V gives CDR1 KGHSH, CDR2 LQKENI. V was cut by 3 bases and J by 0 bases, with 6 bases left in between. This CDR3 is 15 amino acids long.